This T cell receptor beta chain was found in a study of sequential checkpoint blockade in melanoma. Overall study: First-line arms were nivolumab then ipilimumab, or the reverse, randomized 1:1. Maintenance nivolumab came after either treatment sequence.

The repertoire was sequenced with immunoSEQ multiplex PCR; TCRdb's copy has only in-frame clones and lacks some. The data hold under 20,000 clones, with 72% observed a single time. Treatment noted: randomized to nivolumab then ipilimumab (arm A) or the reverse (arm B). Patients had received no earlier DNA-damaging chemotherapy. From thawed PBMCs, live CD3+CD8+ cells negative for CD19 and CD56 were sorted. The clonotype comes from a human donor with melanoma. The source was CD8+ T cells sorted from blood (inferred from file names), collected from a patient given nivolumab and ipilimumab in sequence.

The CDR3 DNA follows: TGTGCCAGCACTCTGGGGGGACTAGCGGGTTCCACAGATACGCAGTATTTT. It translates to CASTLGGLAGSTDTQYF. This chain connects TRBV5-4 to TRBJ2-3; 12 bases are a match to TRBD2. The germline gives CDR1 SGHNT, CDR2 YYREEE (reference sequence). The V segment lost 6 bases and the J segment 2 bases; nucleotides outside the gene matches: 10. CDR3 length: 17 residues.